This TCR beta chain was sequenced during a study of technical replicates of blood from several donors (dated by TCRdb to 2017 to 2019). Libraries came from the immunoSEQ multiplex PCR assay. Not all clones reach the TCRdb copy of this immuneACCESS table, which keeps in-frame sequences only. Checked studies attribute under half of the gap to unresolved V genes and leave the rest unexplained. The sample includes 75,000 to 90,000 clones, with 90% to 95% observed a single time. The ten largest clones add up to approximately 0.35% of the sample. Worth noting for this clone: Its binding antigen is unknown. The record has no base qualities; no much larger clone is one base away.

Ends trimmed: V by 5 bases, J by 4 bases; bases unmatched to a gene: 10. Per the germline V gene (reference sequence), SEHNR is the CDR1 and FQNEAQ is the CDR2. The CDR3 holds 16 amino acids from the cysteine to the phenylalanine. Only the CDR3 part of the read is kept: 48 bases, read in frame from the first base. The TCR was taken from a human donor in good health. The rearranged segments are TRBV7-9 and TRBJ2-1, with 8 middle bases fitting TRBD2. Sequencing was carried out using T cells isolated from PBMCs. The CDR3 in this case is CASSREAGETYNEQFF. The DNA is as follows: TGTGCCAGCAGCCGGGAAGCGGGAGAGACTTACAATGAGCAGTTCTTC.